The clone carrying this TCR beta chain came up once. Its antigen is still unknown. The CDR3 spans 13 residues. CDR1 is LGHNT and CDR2 is FRNRAP in the germline V gene. V lost 2 bases and J lost 7, with 11 bases in between. The primer mix had 60 V beta and 13 J beta primers. Assay: immunoSEQ multiplex PCR; the TCRdb copy retains only in-frame clones and omits some. The sample carries about 24,000 clones, roughly 89% recorded once. Time point specified: after dendritic cell vaccination, including at tumor progression/relapse. Only patients with spare fresh-frozen tumor and over two years of follow-up were included. The sample originates from a study of glioma-infiltrating T cells after dendritic cell vaccination. About the research overall: Glioblastoma patients came from Phase I and II dendritic cell vaccination trials.

Findings and limits, study-wide: Only a small number of patients had complete blood and tumor samples.

This TCR derives from a human donor with glioblastoma. The V call is TRBV12-5, the J call TRBJ1-2; D perhaps matches TRBD1 (5 bases). The material was blood, obtained after dendritic cell vaccination. CDR3 amino acids: CASGLNRISGYTF. CDR3 coding DNA: TGTGCTAGTGGTTTGAACAGGATCTCTGGCTACACCTTC.